This paragraph covers one TCR beta chain sequence. Its antigen is still unknown. This record comes from a study of Ad26.COV2.S vaccination and SARS-CoV-2 variants. On the study more broadly: Into the muscle, Ad26.COV2.S was dosed once or twice, 56 days apart.

V shed 1 base and J shed 6 bases, with 6 bases lying between them. The CDR3 contains 12 residues. Germline-derived CDR1 and CDR2 are LGHDT and YNNKEL (reference sequence). The method was immunoSEQ multiplex PCR; TCRdb's version includes in-frame clones alone and lacks a portion of them. The table lists about 400,000 clones, over 75% of them singletons. As for treatment: 15 to 20 received Ad26.COV2.S at low or high dose, single or two shots; about 5 received placebo; per-sample allocation not given. Day 63 after the first injection of vaccine or placebo was the sampling time. Points from the study as a whole: Vaccine and placebo recipients had similar non-spike TCR breadth. Assessments of TCR breadth and depth may have underestimated the total T cell responses.

The chain couples TRBV3-1 (or the pseudogene TRBV3-2) to TRBJ1-2; tentatively, D is TRBD1 (5 bases). The origin of this receptor is a person between 18 and 65 years old who received the Ad26.COV2.S COVID-19 vaccine or a placebo. The sample here was peripheral blood, taken in a trial of Ad26.COV2.S vaccine versus placebo. DNA for the CDR3: TGTGCCAGCAGCCAAGCAGGGCATGGCTACACCTTC. Translation: CASSQAGHGYTF.